This TCR beta chain is from a study of cytomegalovirus exposure and HLA in healthy donors. Both 60 Vbeta primers and 13 Jbeta primers went into the PCR. Profiled with immunoSEQ multiplex PCR; TCRdb holds only in-frame clones, not every one. This sample has approximately 150,000 clones; 73% occur once, and the top ten carry 5% to 5.5%. For this clone: The antigen remains undetermined.

Looked up from germline, CDR1 is LGHNA and CDR2 is YSLEER. V lost 0 bases to trimming and J lost 0 bases, with 4 bases between them. CDR3 length: 14 amino acids. Study conclusions and caveats: The study labeled fewer than 200 TCR beta chains cytomegalovirus-associated.

The genes are TRBV4-3 and TRBJ2-3; D remains ambiguous. The origin of this receptor is a woman aged 18-29 years in good health and CMV-seropositive. What was sequenced was PBMCs. CDR3 nucleotide sequence: TGCGCCAGCAGCCAAGAGTATAGCACAGATACGCAGTATTTT. Translating gives CASSQEYSTDTQYF.